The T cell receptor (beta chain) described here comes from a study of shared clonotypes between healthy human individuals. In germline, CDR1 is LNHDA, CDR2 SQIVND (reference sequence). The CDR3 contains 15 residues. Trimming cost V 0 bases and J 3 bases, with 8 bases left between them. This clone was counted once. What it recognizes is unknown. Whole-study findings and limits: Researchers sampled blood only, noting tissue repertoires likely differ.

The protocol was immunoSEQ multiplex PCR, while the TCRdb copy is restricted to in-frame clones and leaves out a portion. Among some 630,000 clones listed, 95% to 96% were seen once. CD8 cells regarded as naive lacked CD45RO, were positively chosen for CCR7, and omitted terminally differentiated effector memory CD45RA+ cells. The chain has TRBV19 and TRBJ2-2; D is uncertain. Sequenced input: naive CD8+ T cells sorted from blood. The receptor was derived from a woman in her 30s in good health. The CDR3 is CASSIDLEYTGELFF. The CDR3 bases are TGTGCCAGTAGTATAGATCTTGAGTACACCGGGGAGCTGTTTTTT.